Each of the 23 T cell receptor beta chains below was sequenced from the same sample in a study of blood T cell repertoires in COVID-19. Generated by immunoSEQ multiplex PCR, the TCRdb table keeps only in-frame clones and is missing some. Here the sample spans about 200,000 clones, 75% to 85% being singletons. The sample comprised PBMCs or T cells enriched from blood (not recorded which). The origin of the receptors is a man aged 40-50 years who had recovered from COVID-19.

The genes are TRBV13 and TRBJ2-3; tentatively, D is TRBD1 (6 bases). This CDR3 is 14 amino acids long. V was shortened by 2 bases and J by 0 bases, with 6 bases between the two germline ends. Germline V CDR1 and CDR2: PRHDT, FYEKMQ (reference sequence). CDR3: CASSLQGSTDTQYF. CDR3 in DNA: TGTGCCAGCAGCTTACAGGGGAGCACAGATACGCAGTATTTT. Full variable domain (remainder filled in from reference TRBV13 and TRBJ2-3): AAGVIQSPRHLIKEKRETATLKCYPIPRHDTVYWYQQGPGQDPQFLISFYEKMQSDKGSIPDRFSAQQFSDYHSELNMSSLELGDSALYFCASSLQGSTDTQYFGPGTRLTVL.

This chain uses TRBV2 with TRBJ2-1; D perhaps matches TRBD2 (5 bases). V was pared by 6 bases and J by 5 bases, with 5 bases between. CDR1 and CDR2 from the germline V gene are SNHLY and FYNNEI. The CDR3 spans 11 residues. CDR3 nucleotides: TGTGCCAGCAGCGGGGACAATGAGCAGTTCTTC. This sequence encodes CASSGDNEQFF.

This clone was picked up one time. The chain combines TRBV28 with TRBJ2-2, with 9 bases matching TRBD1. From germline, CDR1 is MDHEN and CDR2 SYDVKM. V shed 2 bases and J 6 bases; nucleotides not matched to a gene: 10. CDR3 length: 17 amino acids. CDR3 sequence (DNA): TGTGCCAGCAGTTTAAGGCCGGGACAGGGCGGGTCCGGGGAGCTGTTTTTT. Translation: CASSLRPGQGGSGELFF. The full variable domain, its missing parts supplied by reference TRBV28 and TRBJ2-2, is DVKVTQSSRYLVKRTGEKVFLECVQDMDHENMFWYRQDPGLGLRLIYFSYDVKMKEKGDIPEGYSVSREKKERFSLILESASTNQTSMYLCASSLRPGQGGSGELFFGEGSRLTVL.

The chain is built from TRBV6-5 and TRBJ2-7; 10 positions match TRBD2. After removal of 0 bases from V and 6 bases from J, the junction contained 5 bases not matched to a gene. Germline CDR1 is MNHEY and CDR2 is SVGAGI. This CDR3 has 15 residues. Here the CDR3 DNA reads TGTGCCAGCAGTTACTCGACGGGACTAGCGCTCGAGCAGTACTTC. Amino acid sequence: CASSYSTGLALEQYF.

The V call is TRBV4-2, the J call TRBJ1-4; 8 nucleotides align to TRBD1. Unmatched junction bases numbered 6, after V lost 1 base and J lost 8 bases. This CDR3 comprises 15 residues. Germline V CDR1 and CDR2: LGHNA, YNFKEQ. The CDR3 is CASSQGRQGSEKLFF. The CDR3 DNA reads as TGTGCCAGCAGCCAAGGTAGACAGGGGAGCGAAAAACTGTTTTTT.

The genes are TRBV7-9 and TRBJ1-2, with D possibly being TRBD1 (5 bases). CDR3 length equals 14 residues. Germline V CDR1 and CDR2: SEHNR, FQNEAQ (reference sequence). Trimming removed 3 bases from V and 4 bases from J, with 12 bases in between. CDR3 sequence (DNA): TGTGCCAGCAGCTTGCGGGGTGGGGGCTATGGCTACACCTTC. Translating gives CASSLRGGGYGYTF.

The CDR3 DNA reads TGTGCCAGCAGCCCCAGGGGGACTGGAAACACCATATATTTT. It codes for CASSPRGTGNTIYF. This chain uses TRBV7-9 with TRBJ1-3; 7 bases agree with TRBD1. Per germline, CDR1 SEHNR and CDR2 FQNEAQ (reference sequence). CDR3 length: 14 amino acids. Trimming cost V 5 bases and J 2 bases; bases outside gene matches: 3.

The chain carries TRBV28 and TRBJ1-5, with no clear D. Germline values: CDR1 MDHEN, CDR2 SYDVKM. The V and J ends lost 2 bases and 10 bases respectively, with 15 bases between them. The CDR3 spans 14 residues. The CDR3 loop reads CASSLGSVPNPQHF. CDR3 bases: TGTGCCAGCAGTTTAGGAAGCGTCCCCAACCCCCAGCATTTT. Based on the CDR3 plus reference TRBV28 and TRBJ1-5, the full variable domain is DVKVTQSSRYLVKRTGEKVFLECVQDMDHENMFWYRQDPGLGLRLIYFSYDVKMKEKGDIPEGYSVSREKKERFSLILESASTNQTSMYLCASSLGSVPNPQHFGDGTRLSIL.

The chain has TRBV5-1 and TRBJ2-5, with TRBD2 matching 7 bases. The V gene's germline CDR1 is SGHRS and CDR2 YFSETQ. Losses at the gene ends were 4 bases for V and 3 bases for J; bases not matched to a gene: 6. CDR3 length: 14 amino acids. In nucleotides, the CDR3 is TGCGCCAGCAGCCCTCAAGCGGGAAAAGAGACCCAGTACTTC. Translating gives CASSPQAGKETQYF.

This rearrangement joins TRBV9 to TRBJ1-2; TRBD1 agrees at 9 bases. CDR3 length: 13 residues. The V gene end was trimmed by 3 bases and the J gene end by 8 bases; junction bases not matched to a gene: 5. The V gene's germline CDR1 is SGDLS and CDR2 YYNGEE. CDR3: CASSAGTGRGYTF. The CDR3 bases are TGTGCCAGCAGCGCCGGGACAGGGAGAGGCTACACCTTC.

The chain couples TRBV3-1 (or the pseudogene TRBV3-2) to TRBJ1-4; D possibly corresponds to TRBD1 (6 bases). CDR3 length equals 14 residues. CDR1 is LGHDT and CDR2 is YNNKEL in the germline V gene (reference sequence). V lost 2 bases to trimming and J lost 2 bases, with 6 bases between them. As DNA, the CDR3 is TGTGCCAGCAGCCAACAGGGGACTAATGAAAAACTGTTTTTT. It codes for CASSQQGTNEKLFF.

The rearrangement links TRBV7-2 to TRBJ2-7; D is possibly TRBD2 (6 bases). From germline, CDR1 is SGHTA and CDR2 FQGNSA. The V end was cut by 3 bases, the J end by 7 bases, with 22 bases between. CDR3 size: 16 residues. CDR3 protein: CASSFLPGGNPREQYF. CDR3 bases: TGTGCCAGCAGCTTTCTTCCGGGCGGGAACCCTCGGGAGCAGTACTTC.

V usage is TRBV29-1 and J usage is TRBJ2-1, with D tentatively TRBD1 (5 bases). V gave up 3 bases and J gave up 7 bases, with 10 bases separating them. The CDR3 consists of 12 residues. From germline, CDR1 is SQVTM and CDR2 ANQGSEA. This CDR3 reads CSVEGQGNEQFF. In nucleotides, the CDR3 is TGCAGCGTTGAGGGTCAGGGTAATGAGCAGTTCTTC.

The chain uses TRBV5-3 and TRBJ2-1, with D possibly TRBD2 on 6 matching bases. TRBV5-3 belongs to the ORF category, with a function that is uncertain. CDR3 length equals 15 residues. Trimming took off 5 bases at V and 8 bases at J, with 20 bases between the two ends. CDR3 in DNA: TGTGCCAGAAGTTTCCGGGACTCCAAGGGCTATGAGCAGTTCTTC. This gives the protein CARSFRDSKGYEQFF.

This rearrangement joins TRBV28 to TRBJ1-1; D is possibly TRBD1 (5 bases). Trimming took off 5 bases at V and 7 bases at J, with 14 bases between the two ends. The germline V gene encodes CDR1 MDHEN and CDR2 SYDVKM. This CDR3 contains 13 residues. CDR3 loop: CASSRGTWSEAFF. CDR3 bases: TGTGCCAGCAGTAGGGGAACCTGGAGTGAAGCTTTCTTT.

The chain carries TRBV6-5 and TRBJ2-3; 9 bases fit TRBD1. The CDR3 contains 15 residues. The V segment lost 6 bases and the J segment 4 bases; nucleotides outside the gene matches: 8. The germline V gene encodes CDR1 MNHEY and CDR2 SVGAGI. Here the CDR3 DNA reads TGTGCCAGCAGCTTCTACGGGACAGGGTCAGATACGCAGTATTTT. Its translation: CASSFYGTGSDTQYF.

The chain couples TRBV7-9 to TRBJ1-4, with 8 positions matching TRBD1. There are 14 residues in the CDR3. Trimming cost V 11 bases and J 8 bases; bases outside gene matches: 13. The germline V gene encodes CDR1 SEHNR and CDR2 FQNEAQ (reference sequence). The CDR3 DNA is TGTGCCGGCTCGACAGGGGCGCCTTCCGAAAAACTGTTTTTT. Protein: CAGSTGAPSEKLFF. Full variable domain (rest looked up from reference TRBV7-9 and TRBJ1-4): DTGVSQNPRHKITKRGQNVTFRCDPISEHNRLYWYRQTLGQGPEFLTYFQNEAQLEKSRLLSDRFSAERPKGSFSTLEIQRTEQGDSAMYLCAGSTGAPSEKLFFGSGTQLSVL.

This CDR3 reads CASSVSRSFTDTQYF. CDR3 nucleotides: TGTGCCAGCAGCGTCTCCCGGTCTTTCACAGATACGCAGTATTTT. The V and J genes are TRBV9 and TRBJ2-3; no clear D gene. Germline-derived CDR1 and CDR2 are SGDLS and YYNGEE. Trimming left V 2 bases short and J 2 bases short, with 12 bases between. This CDR3 is built from 15 residues.

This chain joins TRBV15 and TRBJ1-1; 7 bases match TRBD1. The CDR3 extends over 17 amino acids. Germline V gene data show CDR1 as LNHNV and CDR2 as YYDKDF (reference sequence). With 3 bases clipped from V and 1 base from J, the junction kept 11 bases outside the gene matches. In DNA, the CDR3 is TGTGCCACCAGCAGTGATTACAGGGGACCGGGGAACACTGAAGCTTTCTTT. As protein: CATSSDYRGPGNTEAFF.

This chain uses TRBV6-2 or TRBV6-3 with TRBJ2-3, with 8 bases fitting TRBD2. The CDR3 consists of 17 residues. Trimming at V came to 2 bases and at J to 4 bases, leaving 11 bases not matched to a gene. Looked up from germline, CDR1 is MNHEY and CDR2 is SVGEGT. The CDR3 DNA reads TGTGCCAGCAGTTACAAGGGCGGGAGGTTCTTTCCAGATACGCAGTATTTT. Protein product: CASSYKGGRFFPDTQYF.

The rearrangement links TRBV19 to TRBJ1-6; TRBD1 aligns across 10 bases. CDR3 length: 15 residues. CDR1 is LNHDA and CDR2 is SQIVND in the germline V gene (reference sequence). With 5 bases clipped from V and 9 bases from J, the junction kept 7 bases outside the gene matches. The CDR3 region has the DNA TGTGCCAGTAGTCCCTGGGACAGGGGAGGTTCACCCCTCCACTTT. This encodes CASSPWDRGGSPLHF.

CDR3 residues: CASSFLRAYGYTF. The CDR3 DNA is TGTGCCAGCAGTTTCCTCAGGGCCTATGGCTACACCTTC. V gene TRBV12-3 or TRBV12-4 combines with J gene TRBJ1-2; TRBD1 is a possible D gene (5 bases). The CDR3 is 13 amino acids. The V end lost 3 bases, the J end lost 4 bases, and 9 bases lay between the germline ends.

The CDR3 DNA follows: TGTGCCAGCAGTTTAGCCCCCAATCCGCAGTATTTT. Translated: CASSLAPNPQYF. This chain uses TRBV12-3 or TRBV12-4 with TRBJ2-3; D not certain. V lost 0 bases to trimming and J lost 10 bases, with 8 bases between them. The CDR3 has 12 amino acids.